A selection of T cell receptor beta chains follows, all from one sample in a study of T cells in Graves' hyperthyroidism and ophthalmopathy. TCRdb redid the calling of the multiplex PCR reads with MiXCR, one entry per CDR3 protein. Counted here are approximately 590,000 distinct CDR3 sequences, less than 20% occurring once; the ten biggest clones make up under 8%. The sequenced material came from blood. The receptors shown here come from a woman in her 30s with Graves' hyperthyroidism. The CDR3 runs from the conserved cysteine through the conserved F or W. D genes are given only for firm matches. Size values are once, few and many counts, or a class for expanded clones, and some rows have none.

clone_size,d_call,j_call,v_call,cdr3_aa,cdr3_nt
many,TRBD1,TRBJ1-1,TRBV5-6,CASSVTGMNTEAFF,TGTGCCAGCAGCGTGACAGGGATGAACACTGAAGCTTTCTTT
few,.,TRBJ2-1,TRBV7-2,CASSLEGRSNEQFF,TGTGCCAGCAGCTTAGAGGGGCGGAGCAATGAGCAGTTCTTC
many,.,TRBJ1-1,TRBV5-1,CASSLNRATEAFF,TGCGCCAGCAGCTTGAACAGGGCCACTGAAGCTTTCTTT
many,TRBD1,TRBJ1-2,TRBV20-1,CSARGGGQEIYGYTF,TGCAGTGCTAGAGGAGGGGGACAGGAAATATATGGCTACACCTTC
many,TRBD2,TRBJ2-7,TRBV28,CASSLGTSGASYEQYF,TGTGCCAGCAGTCTAGGGACTAGCGGGGCCTCCTACGAGCAGTACTTC
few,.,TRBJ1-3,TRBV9,CASSVGEAGNTIYF,TGTGCCAGCAGCGTAGGGGAGGCCGGAAACACCATATATTTT
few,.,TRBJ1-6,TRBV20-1,CSATSRSSYNSPLHF,TGCAGTGCTACGAGCAGGAGCTCCTATAATTCACCCCTCCACTTT
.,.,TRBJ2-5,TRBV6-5,CASSYLGRLQETQYF,TGTGCCAGCAGTTATCTTGGGAGACTCCAAGAGACCCAGTACTTC
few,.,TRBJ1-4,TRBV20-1,CSAERRGVEKLFF,TGCAGTGCAGAAAGGAGGGGGGTTGAAAAACTGTTTTTT
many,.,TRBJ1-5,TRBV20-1,CSGLVGNQPQHF,TGCAGTGGGCTCGTGGGCAATCAGCCCCAGCATTTT
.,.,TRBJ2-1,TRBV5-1,CASSYGASSSYNEQFF,TGCGCCAGCAGCTATGGAGCGAGTAGCTCCTACAATGAGCAGTTCTTC
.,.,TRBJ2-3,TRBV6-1,CASSFTRTADTQYF,TGTGCCAGCAGTTTTACCCGGACGGCAGATACGCAGTATTTT
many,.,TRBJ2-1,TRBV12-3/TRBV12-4,CASTPGSAGSSYNEQFF,TGTGCCAGCACCCCTGGCAGCGCAGGGAGCTCCTACAATGAGCAGTTCTTC
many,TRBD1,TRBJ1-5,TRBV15,CATSRDRDRTNQPQHF,TGTGCCACCAGCAGAGATAGGGACAGGACCAATCAGCCCCAGCATTTT
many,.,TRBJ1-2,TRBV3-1,CASSQAGGAQDYGYTF,TGTGCCAGCAGCCAGGCCGGAGGGGCGCAGGACTATGGCTACACCTTC
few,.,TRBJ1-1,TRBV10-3,CAIEDGMNTEAFF,TGTGCCATAGAAGACGGAATGAACACTGAAGCTTTCTTT
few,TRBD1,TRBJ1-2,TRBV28,CASSPGQGAWDYGYTF,TGTGCCAGCAGTCCGGGACAGGGGGCTTGGGACTATGGCTACACCTTC
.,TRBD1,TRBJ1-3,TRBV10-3,CAINLGLTGGNTIYF,TGTGCCATCAACCTCGGATTGACAGGGGGAAACACCATATATTTT
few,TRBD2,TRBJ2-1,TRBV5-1,CASSLTAGGSNEQFF,TGCGCCAGCAGCTTAACGGCGGGAGGAAGCAATGAGCAGTTCTTC
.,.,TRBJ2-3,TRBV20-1,CSAAFGGASTDTQYF,TGCAGTGCAGCTTTTGGAGGGGCTAGCACAGATACGCAGTATTTT
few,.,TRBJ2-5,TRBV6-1,CASDPLTQGWAETQYF,TGTGCCAGCGACCCCCTAACGCAGGGATGGGCAGAGACCCAGTACTTC
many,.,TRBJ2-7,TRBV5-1,CASSLAVRVYEQYF,TGCGCCAGCAGCTTGGCTGTCCGGGTCTACGAGCAGTACTTC
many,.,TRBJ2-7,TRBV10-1,CASSPDLGPYEQYF,TGCGCCAGCAGCCCGGACCTCGGGCCCTACGAGCAGTACTTC
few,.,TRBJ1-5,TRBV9,CASSDGGEYNQPQHF,TGTGCCAGCAGCGACGGCGGGGAGTACAATCAGCCCCAGCATTTT
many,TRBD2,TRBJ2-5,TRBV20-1,CSAGRGLAGVETQYF,TGCAGTGCCGGAAGGGGCCTAGCGGGAGTCGAGACCCAGTACTTC
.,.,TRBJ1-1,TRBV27,CASIAGGLGTEAFF,TGTGCCAGCATTGCCGGGGGGCTGGGCACTGAAGCTTTCTTT
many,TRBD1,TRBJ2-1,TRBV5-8,CASSYPPGQWHDNEQFF,TGTGCCAGCAGCTATCCGCCGGGACAGTGGCATGACAATGAGCAGTTCTTC
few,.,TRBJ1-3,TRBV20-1,CSARVGNSGNTIYF,TGCAGTGCTAGAGTAGGTAACTCTGGAAACACCATATATTTT
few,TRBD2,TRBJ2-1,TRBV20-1,CSGGLATSEGQFF,TGCAGTGGGGGACTAGCTACCTCTGAGGGGCAGTTCTTC
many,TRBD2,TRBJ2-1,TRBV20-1,CSAHSGRTYNEQFF,TGCAGTGCCCATAGCGGGAGGACCTACAATGAGCAGTTCTTC
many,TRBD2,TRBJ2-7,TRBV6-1,CASRQTSGRAGYEQYF,TGTGCCAGCAGGCAGACTAGCGGGAGGGCCGGTTACGAGCAGTACTTC
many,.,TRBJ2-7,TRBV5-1,CASSSQTGTYYEQYF,TGCGCCAGCAGCTCTCAGACAGGAACCTACTACGAGCAGTACTTC
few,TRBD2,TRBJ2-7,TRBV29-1,CSVVLETSEKQYF,TGCAGCGTTGTTCTCGAGACTAGCGAAAAGCAGTACTTC
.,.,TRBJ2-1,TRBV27,CASSHRGMGYNEQFF,TGTGCCAGCAGTCATAGGGGTATGGGTTACAATGAGCAGTTCTTC
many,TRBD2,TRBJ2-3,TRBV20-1,CSASPSSGADTQYF,TGCAGTGCCTCCCCGTCTAGCGGAGCAGATACGCAGTATTTT
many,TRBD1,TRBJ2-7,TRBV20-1,CSASQDRSPRYEQYF,TGCAGTGCTAGCCAGGACAGGTCTCCTCGCTACGAGCAGTACTTC
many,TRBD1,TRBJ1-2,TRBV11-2,CASSLGQNNYGYTF,TGTGCCAGCAGCTTGGGACAGAATAACTATGGCTACACCTTC